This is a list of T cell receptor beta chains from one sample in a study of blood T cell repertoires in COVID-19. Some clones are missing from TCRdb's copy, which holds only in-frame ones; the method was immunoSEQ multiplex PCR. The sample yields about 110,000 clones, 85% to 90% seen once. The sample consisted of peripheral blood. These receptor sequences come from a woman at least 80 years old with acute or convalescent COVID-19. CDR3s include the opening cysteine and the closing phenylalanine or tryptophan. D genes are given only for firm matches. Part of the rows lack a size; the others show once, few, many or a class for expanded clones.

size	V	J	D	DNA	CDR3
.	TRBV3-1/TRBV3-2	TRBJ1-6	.	TGTGCCAGCAGCCAAGATCGGAGGAGCTCCTATAATTCACCCCTCCACTTT	CASSQDRRSSYNSPLHF
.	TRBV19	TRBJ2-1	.	TGTGCCAGTAACCCCGGCCGGGGAAATGAGCAGTTCTTC	CASNPGRGNEQFF
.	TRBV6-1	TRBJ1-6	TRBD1	TGTGCCAGCAGTGAAGCCTTTGCGCCGTCGGGACAGGATTTTTATGGTTCACCCCTCCACTTT	CASSEAFAPSGQDFYGSPLHF
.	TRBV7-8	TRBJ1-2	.	TGTGCCAGCAGCCGACGACAGGACTATGGCTACACCTTC	CASSRRQDYGYTF
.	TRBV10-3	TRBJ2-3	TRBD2	TGTGCCATCACCCTCGGGGGGTCTGGGACGCAGTATTTT	CAITLGGSGTQYF
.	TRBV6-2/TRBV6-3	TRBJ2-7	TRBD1	TGTGCCAGCAGTTACTCCGACAGGGTGGCCTACGAGCAGTACTTC	CASSYSDRVAYEQYF
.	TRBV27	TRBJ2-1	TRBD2	TGTGCCAGCAGTAGGGAGGGACTAGTTAGCAATGAGCAGTTCTTC	CASSREGLVSNEQFF
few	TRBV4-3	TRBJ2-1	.	TGCGCCAGCGGGCGGGGGCCCTCCTACAATGAGCAGTTCTTC	CASGRGPSYNEQFF
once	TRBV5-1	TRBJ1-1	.	TGCGCCAGCAGCTTGGGGGCTCGGTTGAACACTGAAGCTTTCTTT	CASSLGARLNTEAFF
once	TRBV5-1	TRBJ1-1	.	TGCGCCAGCAGTTGGGCGATGAACACTGAAGCTTTCTTT	CASSWAMNTEAFF
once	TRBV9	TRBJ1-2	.	TGTGCCAGCAGCACAAGATTTGATGGCTACACCTTC	CASSTRFDGYTF
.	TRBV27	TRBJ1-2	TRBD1	TGTGCCAGCAGTTTCCGGGACAGGGTACACTATGGCTACACCTTC	CASSFRDRVHYGYTF
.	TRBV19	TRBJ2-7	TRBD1	TGTGCCAGTAGTCCTCGCGGACAGGGGGCTTACGAGCAGTACTTC	CASSPRGQGAYEQYF
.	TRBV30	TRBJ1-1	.	TGTGCCTGGAGTGTCGGGCAGGGGTTCACTGAAGCTTTCTTT	CAWSVGQGFTEAFF
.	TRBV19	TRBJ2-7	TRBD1	TGTGCCAGTAGTAAGACAGGGGGCTACGAGCAGTACTTC	CASSKTGGYEQYF
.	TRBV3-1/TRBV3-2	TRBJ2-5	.	TGTGCCAGCAGCCAAGGATGGAGGGATCTCCAAGAGACCCAGTACTTC	CASSQGWRDLQETQYF
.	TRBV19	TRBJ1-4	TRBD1	TGTGCCAGTAGGCCTGACAGGGGGTTTAATGAAAAACTGTTTTTT	CASRPDRGFNEKLFF
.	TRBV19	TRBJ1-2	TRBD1	TGTGCCAGTAGTACCCTACGGGACAGTCCTTTCTATGGCTACACCTTC	CASSTLRDSPFYGYTF
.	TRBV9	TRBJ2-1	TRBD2	TGTGCCAGCAGCCCAGGACTAGCGGGGGGCCCTAAATATTTGAGCTCCTACAATGAGCAGTTCTTC	CASSPGLAGGPKYLSSYNEQFF
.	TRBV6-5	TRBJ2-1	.	TGTGCCAGCAGTAGGGCCGTGCACGGGGGTGAGCAGTTCTTC	CASSRAVHGGEQFF
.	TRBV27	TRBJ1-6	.	TGTGCCAGCAGTTTTGCCTATGGGGGGGCCTTGTCACCCCTCCACTTT	CASSFAYGGALSPLHF
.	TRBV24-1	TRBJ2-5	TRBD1	TGTGCCACCAGTGACCCTACAGGGGAAGAGACCCAGTACTTC	CATSDPTGEETQYF
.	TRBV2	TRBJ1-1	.	TGTGCCAGCAGGATCATCGACAGGAACACTGAAGCTTTCTTT	CASRIIDRNTEAFF
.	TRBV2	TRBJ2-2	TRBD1	TGTGCCAGCAGTACAGGGGGCGGGGAGCTGTTTTTT	CASSTGGGELFF
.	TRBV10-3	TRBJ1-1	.	TGTGCCATCAGCCGGAACAGCATGAACACTGAAGCTTTCTTT	CAISRNSMNTEAFF
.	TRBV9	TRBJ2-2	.	TGTGCCAGCAGCGGCCGGGACATGGCCGGGGAGCTGTTTTTT	CASSGRDMAGELFF
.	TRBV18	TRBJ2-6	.	TGTGCCAGCTCACCGGCGGTATCGACTTCTGGGGCCAACGTCCTGACTTTC	CASSPAVSTSGANVLTF
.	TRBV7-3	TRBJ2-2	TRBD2	TGTGCCAGCAGCCTGGGACTACCTAACACCGGGGAGCTGTTTTTT	CASSLGLPNTGELFF
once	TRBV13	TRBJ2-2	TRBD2	TGTGCCAGCAGCTTACGACTAGCGGGGGGCACCGGGGAGCTGTTTTTT	CASSLRLAGGTGELFF
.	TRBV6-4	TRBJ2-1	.	TGTGCCAGCAGTGACCGGACTACTAACCATGAGCAGTTCTTC	CASSDRTTNHEQFF
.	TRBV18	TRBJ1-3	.	TGTGCCAGCTCACCAAATGGTGGGACTACTGGCAACACCATATATTTT	CASSPNGGTTGNTIYF
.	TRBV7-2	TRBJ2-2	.	TGTGCCAGCAGCTTTGGCTCTACCGGGGAGCTGTTTTTT	CASSFGSTGELFF
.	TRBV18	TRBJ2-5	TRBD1	TGTGCCAGCTCACCCCTGACAGGGGGCGGAGAGACCCAGTACTTC	CASSPLTGGGETQYF
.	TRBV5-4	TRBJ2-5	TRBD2	TGTGCCAGCAGCTTGTTTACCCCTCTAGCGGGGGTACAAGAGACCCAGTACTTC	CASSLFTPLAGVQETQYF
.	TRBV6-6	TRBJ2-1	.	TGTGCCAGCAATCCGACTGTTGCCTTCAATGAGCAGTTCTTC	CASNPTVAFNEQFF
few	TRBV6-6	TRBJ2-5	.	TGTGCCAGCAGTTACCGTCGCGGGGAGACCCAGTACTTC	CASSYRRGETQYF
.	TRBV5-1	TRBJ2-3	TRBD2	TGCGCCAGCAGCCCCGGGGGGGCAGCAGATACGCAGTATTTT	CASSPGGAADTQYF
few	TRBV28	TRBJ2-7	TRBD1	TGTGCCAGCAGTCTACCCCCGGGACAGGGCTCGCAGTACTTC	CASSLPPGQGSQYF
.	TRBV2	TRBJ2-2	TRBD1	TGTGCCAGCAGAGTCCGACAGGGCGGCACCGGGGAGCTGTTTTTT	CASRVRQGGTGELFF
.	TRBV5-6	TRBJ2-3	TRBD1	TGTGCCAGCAGCGGCGACAGGGTCTATGACACAGATACGCAGTATTTT	CASSGDRVYDTDTQYF
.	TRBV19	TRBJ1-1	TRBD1	TGTGCCAGTAGTAGGACAGGGAACACTGAAGCTTTCTTT	CASSRTGNTEAFF
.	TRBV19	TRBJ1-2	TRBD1	TGTGCCAGTAGTATATATCCCTCGGACAGGGGAGAAGGCTACACCTTC	CASSIYPSDRGEGYTF
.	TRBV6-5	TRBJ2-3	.	TGTGCCAGCAGTTACGGCATGGGCAGCACAGATACGCAGTATTTT	CASSYGMGSTDTQYF
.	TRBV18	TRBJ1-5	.	TGTGCCAGCTCCCCTACAGGCAATCAGCCCCAGCATTTT	CASSPTGNQPQHF
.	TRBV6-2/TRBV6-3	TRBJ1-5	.	TGTGCCAGCAGTTTCCGGGGGGCCAATCAGCCCCAGCATTTT	CASSFRGANQPQHF
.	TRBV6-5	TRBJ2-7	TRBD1	TGTGCCAGCAAACAGACAGGGAATAACTACGAGCAGTACTTC	CASKQTGNNYEQYF
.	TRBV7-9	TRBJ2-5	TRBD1	TGTGCCAGCAGCTTTTTTACAGGGGCCCTCCAAGAGACCCAGTACTTC	CASSFFTGALQETQYF
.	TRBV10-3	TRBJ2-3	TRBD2	TGTGCCATCAGTGAACGGGGAGGGGGCACAGATACGCAGTATTTT	CAISERGGGTDTQYF
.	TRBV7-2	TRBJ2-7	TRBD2	TGTGCCAGCAGCGTAGGAAGCGGGGCAACCTACGAGCAGTACTTC	CASSVGSGATYEQYF
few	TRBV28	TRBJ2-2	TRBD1	TGTGCCAGCATACCTCAGGACAGGGTTTTCGGGGAGCTGTTTTTT	CASIPQDRVFGELFF
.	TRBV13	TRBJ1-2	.	TGTGCCAGCGGGCAACGTATACGCAGTAGCTATGGCTACACCTTC	CASGQRIRSSYGYTF
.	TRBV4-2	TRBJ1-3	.	TGTGCCAGCAGCCAAGACAGGCTTGGTGGAAACACCATATATTTT	CASSQDRLGGNTIYF
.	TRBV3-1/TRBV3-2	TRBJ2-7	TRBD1	TGTGCCAGCAGCCAACCCACGACAGGGGGGCACAACGAGCAGTACTTC	CASSQPTTGGHNEQYF
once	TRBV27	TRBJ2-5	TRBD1	TGTGCCAGCAGTTCAGTGACAGGGTCTATTCGGGAGACCCAGTACTTC	CASSSVTGSIRETQYF
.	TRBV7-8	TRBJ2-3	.	TGTGCCAGCAGCTTAGTGGGGAGAACTATCACAGATACGCAGTATTTT	CASSLVGRTITDTQYF
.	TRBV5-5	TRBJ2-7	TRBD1	TGTGCCAGCACCCTCGGGATAGGGGGCTTCTACGAGCAGTACTTC	CASTLGIGGFYEQYF
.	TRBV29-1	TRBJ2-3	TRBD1	TGCAGCACCACAGGGGGCGCGATAGATACGCAGTATTTT	CSTTGGAIDTQYF
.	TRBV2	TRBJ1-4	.	TGTGCCAGCAGCCCCGGACAGAATGTTGAAAAACTGTTTTTT	CASSPGQNVEKLFF
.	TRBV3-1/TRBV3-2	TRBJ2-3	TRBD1	TGTGCCAGCAGCCAACCGACAGGGGGTCGCGCAGATACGCAGTATTTT	CASSQPTGGRADTQYF
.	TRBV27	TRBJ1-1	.	TGTGCCAGCAGACGGGGGACGGGGACGAACACTGAAGCTTTCTTT	CASRRGTGTNTEAFF